What follows are 24 T cell receptor beta chains derived from one specimen sequenced in a study of cytomegalovirus exposure and HLA in healthy donors. Both 60 Vbeta primers and 13 Jbeta primers went into the PCR. Sequenced by immunoSEQ multiplex PCR; TCRdb stores in-frame clones only, minus some. The sample holds 40,000 or so clones, about 73% seen once. Material: PBMCs. Source of these receptors: a woman aged 25-40 years in good health and CMV-seronegative.

This clone occurred a few times. The CDR3 spells CASKEEAGNTIYF. In nucleotides, the CDR3 is TGTGCCAGCAAGGAGGAGGCTGGAAACACCATATATTTT. The chain couples TRBV2 to TRBJ1-3; no reliable D call. Germline V gives CDR1 SNHLY, CDR2 FYNNEI. V was clipped by 7 bases and J by 2 bases, with 9 bases between them. The CDR3 has 13 amino acids.

This clone appeared once. The chain recombines TRBV28 with TRBJ2-1; 13 nucleotides match TRBD2. Germline CDR1 is MDHEN and CDR2 is SYDVKM. With V trimmed by 2 bases and J by 6 bases, 4 bases remained unmatched. The CDR3 covers 16 residues. CDR3 coding DNA: TGTGCCAGCAGTTTACAACTAGCGGGAGGGGTCAATGAGCAGTTCTTC. Its protein is CASSLQLAGGVNEQFF. Drawing the rest from reference TRBV28 and TRBJ2-1, the complete variable domain is DVKVTQSSRYLVKRTGEKVFLECVQDMDHENMFWYRQDPGLGLRLIYFSYDVKMKEKGDIPEGYSVSREKKERFSLILESASTNQTSMYLCASSLQLAGGVNEQFFGPGTRLTVL.

This clone was seen a handful of times. At the DNA level, this CDR3 is encoded by other sequences in the same sample as well. The chain carries TRBV27 and TRBJ1-5; D is ambiguous. Trimming shortened V by 3 bases and J by 6 bases, and 9 bases separated the two germline ends. Germline V gene sequence: CDR1 MNHEY, CDR2 SMNVEV (reference sequence). The CDR3 sequence is 13 residues long. CDR3 DNA sequence: TGTGCCAGCAGTTTCCGGGTAGGTCAGCCCCAGCATTTT. This encodes CASSFRVGQPQHF.

This clone was recorded a few times. V gene TRBV6-1 combines with J gene TRBJ1-5; maybe TRBD1 (5 bases). The germline V and J ends were trimmed by 2 bases and 5 bases, with 7 bases remaining between them. This CDR3 comprises 13 residues. CDR1 is MNHNS, CDR2 SASEGT, per germline. DNA of the CDR3: TGTGCCAGCAGTGAAACGGGGGATCAGCCCCAGCATTTT. It yields the protein CASSETGDQPQHF.

The gene calls are TRBV10-3 and TRBJ2-2; perhaps TRBD1 as D (6 bases). Trimming took 4 bases from V and 0 from J, leaving 12 bases between them. CDR1 ENHRY and CDR2 SYGVKD come from the germline V gene. This CDR3 region has 16 residues. The CDR3 nucleotides are TGTGCCATCAGTGGGCCGACAGGAACGAACACCGGGGAGCTGTTTTTT. It yields the protein CAISGPTGTNTGELFF.

The V call is TRBV6-5, the J call TRBJ2-7, with 7 bases aligning to TRBD2. Germline V gene lookup returns CDR1 MNHEY and CDR2 SVGAGI. The CDR3 loop spans 14 amino acids. V shed 6 bases and J 6 bases; nucleotides not matched to a gene: 11. The CDR3 DNA sequence: TGTGCCAGCAGAAGTGCGTCCAGGGAGGGCGAGCAGTACTTC. The encoded protein is CASRSASREGEQYF.

The chain recombines TRBV21-1 with TRBJ2-5; no check of the table's D call, TRBD2, against the DNA was made. TRBV21-1 is recorded as a pseudogene. This CDR3 contains 16 residues. The CDR3 spells CASSSPGGLYQETQYF. In nucleotides, the CDR3 is TGTGCCAGCAGCTCCCCCGGGGGACTGTACCAAGAGACCCAGTACTTC.

This clone was seen only a few times. This chain connects TRBV19 to TRBJ2-7, with 7 nucleotides matching TRBD1. CDR3 length equals 13 residues. J was trimmed by 5 bases and V by 5 bases; bases with no gene match: 6. Germline CDR1 and CDR2: LNHDA and SQIVND (reference sequence). The CDR3: CASSVTGNHEQYF. Here the CDR3 DNA reads TGTGCCAGTAGTGTGACAGGGAACCACGAGCAGTACTTC.

This clone has only a few counts. The chain employs TRBV5-1 and TRBJ2-7; 8 positions agree with TRBD2. CDR1 is SGHRS, CDR2 YFSETQ, per germline. V shed 4 bases, J shed 7 bases, and the junction held 16 bases outside the gene matches. The CDR3 is 16 amino acids. As DNA, the CDR3 is TGCGCCAGCAGCGTCCGACAGACCTCGGGACTAGGGGAGCAGTACTTC. This codes for CASSVRQTSGLGEQYF.

The rearrangement uses TRBV6-5 and TRBJ2-2, with D possibly matching TRBD2 (5 bases). V lost 1 base, J lost 6 bases, and 9 bases lay in between. Germline V lookup: CDR1 MNHEY, CDR2 SVGAGI. This CDR3 region has 14 residues. The CDR3 is CASSYYGLAGELFF. The CDR3 region has the DNA TGTGCCAGCAGTTACTACGGACTTGCCGGGGAGCTGTTTTTT.

This chain connects TRBV5-1 to TRBJ2-5; 11 nucleotides align to TRBD2. Trimming removed 0 bases from V and 2 bases from J; junction bases left unmatched: 9. Germline values: CDR1 SGHRS, CDR2 YFSETQ. The CDR3 loop spans 18 amino acids. As DNA, the CDR3 is TGCGCCAGCAGCTTGGAAACTATAGCGGGGGGGCCGCAAGAGACCCAGTACTTC. This gives the protein CASSLETIAGGPQETQYF.

The chain recombines TRBV30 with TRBJ2-6; D is ambiguous. V lost 3 bases and J 2 bases, leaving 17 bases between the germline ends. CDR3 length: 17 amino acids. Germline loops: CDR1 GTSNPN, CDR2 SVGIG (reference sequence). CDR3 loop: CAWRRWPSMAGANVLTF. In DNA form, the CDR3 reads TGTGCCTGGAGGAGGTGGCCCTCAATGGCTGGGGCCAACGTCCTGACTTTC.

This clone was seen more than once but under ten times. This chain joins TRBV11-2 and TRBJ2-1; 13 nucleotides line up with TRBD2. J lost 3 bases, V lost 4 bases, and 9 bases had no gene match. CDR3 length: 18 amino acids. The germline gives CDR1 SGHAT, CDR2 FQNNGV. The CDR3, as DNA: TGTGCCAGCAGCTCCGGGACTAGCGGGGTCGTTATCTACAATGAGCAGTTCTTC. Amino acid sequence: CASSSGTSGVVIYNEQFF.

V is TRBV5-1 and J is TRBJ2-5; 8 nucleotides match TRBD1. The V and J ends lost 3 bases and 1 base, in that order; junction bases with no gene match: 5. Germline V gene data show CDR1 as SGHRS and CDR2 as YFSETQ. There are 15 residues in the CDR3. The CDR3 DNA sequence: TGCGCCAGCAGCTCGATGACAGGGGCCCAAGAGACCCAGTACTTC. Protein product: CASSSMTGAQETQYF.

The chain joins TRBV14 to TRBJ1-5; D ambiguous. Per the germline V gene, CDR1 is SGHDN and CDR2 is FVKESK. This CDR3 is 13 amino acids long. V lost 6 bases and J 2 bases, leaving 8 bases between the germline ends. The CDR3 sequence is CASSPNGNQPQHF. The CDR3 nucleotides are TGTGCCAGCAGTCCTAATGGCAATCAGCCCCAGCATTTT.

In this sample, this clone turned up many times. V is TRBV5-5 and J is TRBJ1-4, with D possibly being TRBD1 (6 bases). The V end lost 5 bases, the J end lost 7 bases, and 18 bases lay between the germline ends. Germline CDR1 and CDR2: SGHKS and YYEKEE (reference sequence). CDR3 length: 15 amino acids. In nucleotides, the CDR3 is TGTGCCAGCAGTCAGATCCCGGAACAGGGTGAAAAACTGTTTTTT. As protein: CASSQIPEQGEKLFF.

V and J are TRBV27 and TRBJ2-7; D may be TRBD1 (6 bases). V lost 0 bases and J lost 2, with 11 bases in between. CDR3 length: 15 amino acids. Looked up from germline, CDR1 is MNHEY and CDR2 is SMNVEV (reference sequence). This chain's CDR3 is CASSLSGQFAYEQYF. CDR3 in DNA: TGTGCCAGCAGTTTATCCGGACAGTTCGCCTACGAGCAGTACTTC.

The chain joins TRBV4-2 to TRBJ1-2, with D possibly TRBD1 on 5 matching bases. Germline CDR1 reads LGHNA; CDR2 reads YNFKEQ. V was cut by 0 bases and J by 5 bases, with 13 bases left in between. The length of the CDR3 is 15 residues. DNA of the CDR3: TGTGCCAGCAGCCAAGATCGGCAGGGCGGTTATGGCTACACCTTC. Translated: CASSQDRQGGYGYTF.

This chain links TRBV30 with TRBJ1-1, with unresolved D. There are 11 residues in the CDR3. Germline V gene sequence: CDR1 GTSNPN, CDR2 SVGIG (reference sequence). V shed 7 bases and J shed 8 bases, with 14 bases lying between them. This CDR3 reads CALAPGSEAFF. The DNA of the CDR3 is TGTGCCTTAGCTCCGGGGTCCGAAGCTTTCTTT. The full variable domain, completed using reference TRBV30 and TRBJ1-1, is SQTIHQWPATLVQPVGSPLSLECTVEGTSNPNLYWYRQAAGRGLQLLFYSVGIGQISSEVPQNLSASRPQDRQFILSSKKLLLSDSGFYLCALAPGSEAFFGQGTRLTVV.

This chain joins TRBV30 and TRBJ1-1; D gene unclear. The V gene lost 6 bases and the J gene lost 0 bases, with 8 bases spanning the gap. In germline, CDR1 is GTSNPN, CDR2 SVGIG (reference sequence). This CDR3 spans 12 amino acids. CDR3 DNA: TGTGCCTGCCGTACGGTGAACACTGAAGCTTTCTTT. Its translation is CACRTVNTEAFF.

This clone was seen just once. The rearrangement links TRBV20-1 to TRBJ1-5; D gene uncertain. Germline lookup yields CDR1 DFQATT and CDR2 SNEGSKA (reference sequence). CDR3 length: 11 residues. For the CDR3, the DNA is TGCAGCGCCTCGGGCAATCAGCCCCAGCATTTT. This sequence encodes CSASGNQPQHF.

The rearrangement links TRBV6-5 to TRBJ2-2, with D possibly being TRBD1 (5 bases). Trimming left V 2 bases short and J 4 bases short, with 8 bases between. Germline CDR1 MNHEY, CDR2 SVGAGI. The CDR3 extends over 14 amino acids. The CDR3 region has the DNA TGTGCCAGCAGTTACCACCAGGGCACCGGGGAGCTGTTTTTT. Translation: CASSYHQGTGELFF.

This chain connects TRBV30 to TRBJ1-2, with D possibly TRBD1 on 5 matching bases. The CDR3 has 13 amino acids. The germline V and J ends were trimmed by 0 bases and 7 bases, with 12 bases remaining between them. Germline CDR1 is GTSNPN and CDR2 is SVGIG (reference sequence). The CDR3 coding sequence is TGTGCCTGGAGTGTCCGGGACTTCGGTGGCTACACCTTC. Translation: CAWSVRDFGGYTF.

The V and J genes are TRBV5-1 and TRBJ1-1; 10 bases match TRBD1. V lost 4 bases and J lost 2; bases outside the gene matches: 5. CDR1 is SGHRS, CDR2 YFSETQ, per germline. The CDR3 runs to 15 residues. This CDR3 is CASSQGQGVNTEAFF. CDR3 nucleotide sequence: TGCGCCAGCAGCCAAGGACAGGGGGTAAACACTGAAGCTTTCTTT.